A selection of T cell receptor beta chains follows, all from one sample in a study of cytomegalovirus exposure and HLA in healthy donors. TCRdb's copy holds only in-frame clones and misses some; the assay was immunoSEQ multiplex PCR. This sample has 80,000 or so clones; approximately 74% occur once, and the top ten carry about a fifth. Material: PBMCs. These TCRs come from a man aged 25 to 40 in good health and CMV-seropositive. CDR3s include the opening cysteine and the closing phenylalanine or tryptophan. D genes are given only for firm matches. Clone size is given for some rows only: seen once, a few or many times, or a class if the clone is expanded.

V	J	size	D	DNA	CDR3
TRBV4-2	TRBJ2-1	.	.	TGTGCCAGCAGCCAAGTTTCTGGCGGGAAGTACAATGAGCAGTTCTTC	CASSQVSGGKYNEQFF
TRBV6-1	TRBJ2-1	few	TRBD2	TGTGCCAGCAGTGAAATGAGCGGGGGGACATACAATGAGCAGTTCTTC	CASSEMSGGTYNEQFF
TRBV7-9	TRBJ2-2	.	.	TGTGCCAGCAGCTTCTTAACAGGGAACACCGGGGAGCTGTTTTTT	CASSFLTGNTGELFF
TRBV6-5	TRBJ1-1	few	.	TGTGCCAGCAGAATCACAGGGTCGACTGAAGCTTTCTTT	CASRITGSTEAFF
TRBV27	TRBJ1-2	.	.	TGTGCCAGCAGTTCCCAGGGGCTAGGCTACACCTTC	CASSSQGLGYTF
TRBV19	TRBJ1-2	.	TRBD1	TGTGCCAGTAGCATCCGCGACAGGGGCGTCCTAGGCGACACCTTC	CASSIRDRGVLGDTF
TRBV5-4	TRBJ1-4	.	TRBD1	TGTGCCAGCAGCCCGAGGCCGGGGACAGAGAATGAAAAACTGTTTTTT	CASSPRPGTENEKLFF
TRBV2	TRBJ1-1	.	.	TGTGCCAGCAGTGCCAGGACAGCCAACACTGAAGCTTTCTTT	CASSARTANTEAFF
TRBV5-1	TRBJ1-5	.	.	TGCGCCAGCAGCTTGGGACACCCCAATCAGCCCCAGCATTTT	CASSLGHPNQPQHF
TRBV10-3	TRBJ2-1	.	TRBD2	TGTGCCATCAGTGAGCCATTAGCGGGAAGTTCCTACAATGAGCAGTTCTTC	CAISEPLAGSSYNEQFF
TRBV5-4	TRBJ2-2	.	TRBD1	TGTGCCAGCAGCACTAGACAGGGTACGACCGGGGAGCTGTTTTTT	CASSTRQGTTGELFF
TRBV6-5	TRBJ2-1	.	.	TGTGCCAGCAGTTACAAGGGGTTCTCCTACAATGAGCAGTTCTTC	CASSYKGFSYNEQFF
TRBV30	TRBJ2-1	.	.	TGTGCCTGGAGTGTACAGGATTACAATGAGCAGTTCTTC	CAWSVQDYNEQFF
TRBV27	TRBJ1-6	.	TRBD1	TGTGCCAGCAGTTCCGACAGGGAGCGGTCCTATAATTCACCCCTCCACTTT	CASSSDRERSYNSPLHF
TRBV30	TRBJ2-2	few	.	TGTGCCTGGAGTGAAGGCAACAGGGATTTCGGGGAGCTGTTTTTT	CAWSEGNRDFGELFF
TRBV5-6	TRBJ2-7	.	.	TGTGCCAGCAGCTCCCGCCGGGGGTTCTCCTACGAGCAGTACTTC	CASSSRRGFSYEQYF
TRBV4-1	TRBJ1-1	.	.	TGCGCCAGCAGCCAAGAGTCCGGGACTAGCCTTTGGAACACTGAAGCTTTCTTT	CASSQESGTSLWNTEAFF
TRBV2	TRBJ2-2	few	TRBD1	TGTGCCAGCAGGGGACAGTCGGTAGGCGGGGAGCTGTTTTTT	CASRGQSVGGELFF
TRBV28	TRBJ1-4	.	.	TGTGCCAGCAGTTTGTCCGCGGCTAATGAAAAACTGTTTTTT	CASSLSAANEKLFF
TRBV25-1	TRBJ1-6	.	.	TGTGCCAGCAGTGCGGAACTAATAGCTAATTCACCCCTCCACTTT	CASSAELIANSPLHF
TRBV7-9	TRBJ2-2	.	.	TGTGCCAGCAGCTTAGATGAGGTCGGGGAGCTGTTTTTT	CASSLDEVGELFF
TRBV18	TRBJ1-1	.	.	TGTGCCAGCTCACCATTAAGGACAGAGAACACTGAAGCTTTCTTT	CASSPLRTENTEAFF
TRBV30	TRBJ2-1	.	TRBD1	TGTGCCTGGAGTGTCGACAGGGGCAATGAGCAGTTCTTC	CAWSVDRGNEQFF
TRBV15	TRBJ1-1	.	TRBD1	TGTGCCACCAGCGAACAGGGGGGAGGGACTGAAGCTTTCTTT	CATSEQGGGTEAFF
TRBV6-5	TRBJ2-2	once	TRBD2	TGTGCCAGCAGTTCCGGGACTAGCGGCACCGGGGAGCTGTTTTTT	CASSSGTSGTGELFF
TRBV18	TRBJ1-4	.	.	TGTGCCAGCTCACCAATGTCGGACAGCTCTGAAAAACTGTTTTTT	CASSPMSDSSEKLFF
TRBV5-8	TRBJ2-1	.	.	TGTGCCAGCAGCTTGGCCGTCCCCTGGCAGTTCTTC	CASSLAVPWQFF
TRBV4-1	TRBJ1-2	.	.	TGCGCCAGCAGCCAGAGGAACCTAGACAGAACCAACTATGGCTACCCCTTC	CASSQRNLDRTNYGYPF
TRBV5-1	TRBJ1-6	few	.	TGCGCCAGCAGCTCCAACCCGGGAGGCCTAAGCTCCTATAATTCACCCCTCCACTTT	CASSSNPGGLSSYNSPLHF
TRBV11-1	TRBJ2-7	.	.	TGTGCCAGCAGCTTAGCGGGGGGAGAGCAGTACTTC	CASSLAGGEQYF
TRBV30	TRBJ1-4	.	TRBD1	TGTGCCTGGAGCCGGACAGGGACTAATGAAAAACTGTTTTTT	CAWSRTGTNEKLFF
TRBV6-1	TRBJ1-5	.	.	TGTGCCAGCAGTGAAGAATGGGGCAGGGTCGATCAGCCCCAGCATTTT	CASSEEWGRVDQPQHF
TRBV6-6	TRBJ2-1	.	TRBD2	TGTGCCAGCAGTTACTCGATAGCGGGGAAAAACAATGAGCAGTTCTTC	CASSYSIAGKNNEQFF
TRBV27	TRBJ2-2	.	.	TGTGCCAGCAGTATTTTAGGGACTTACACCGGGGAGCTGTTTTTT	CASSILGTYTGELFF
TRBV5-6	TRBJ2-2	few	.	TGTGCCAGCAGCTTTGCCGCGGGAATGAACACCGGGGAGCTGTTTTTT	CASSFAAGMNTGELFF
TRBV25-1	TRBJ1-4	once	.	TGTGCCAGCAGTGAATTGGAACTATCGGGTAAACTGTTTTTT	CASSELELSGKLFF
TRBV15	TRBJ1-3	.	TRBD1	TGTGCCACCAGCCAGAACAGGGGGGCTGGAAACACCATATATTTT	CATSQNRGAGNTIYF
TRBV5-6	TRBJ1-1	.	.	TGTGCCAGCTCGACCAAGCGGACGATGAACACTGAAGCTTTCTTT	CASSTKRTMNTEAFF
TRBV6-1	TRBJ2-7	.	.	TGTGCCAGCAGTGAGTCCGGGGTAACCTACGAGCAGTACTTC	CASSESGVTYEQYF
TRBV29-1	TRBJ2-2	.	TRBD1	TGCAGCGCTCCCGACAGGGAGAATGCCGGGGAGCTGTTTTTT	CSAPDRENAGELFF
TRBV2	TRBJ1-5	.	.	TGTGCCAGCACCCCCCGCAGGGGAGTCAATCAGCCCCAGCATTTT	CASTPRRGVNQPQHF
TRBV9	TRBJ2-1	.	.	TGTGCCAGCAGCGTAGGGGACTCTGTCTACAATGAGCAGTTCTTC	CASSVGDSVYNEQFF